The rows below give T cell receptor beta chains drawn from one sample of a study of T cells in Graves' hyperthyroidism and ophthalmopathy. Via MiXCR, TCRdb re-called the multiplex PCR reads, giving one row per CDR3 protein. The table lists about 290,000 distinct CDR3 sequences, approximately 14% of them singletons. Material: blood. The receptors stem from a woman in her 40s with Graves' hyperthyroidism. Each CDR3 is given with its conserved first and last residue. A D gene is named only where the DNA matches it firmly. Clone sizes are given selectively: once, few, many, or a class where the clone is expanded.

d_call j_call clone_size v_call cdr3_aa cdr3_nt
NA TRBJ2-3 NA TRBV27 CASSFLEGTTDTQYF TGTGCCAGCAGCTTCCTAGAGGGTACCACAGATACGCAGTATTTT
NA TRBJ2-5 few TRBV7-9 CASSSGTTETQYF TGTGCCAGCAGCTCGGGGACAACAGAGACCCAGTACTTC
NA TRBJ1-2 many TRBV6-1 CASSEAQGRVGYGYTF TGTGCCAGCAGTGAAGCCCAGGGCCGGGTAGGCTATGGCTACACCTTC
NA TRBJ1-2 many TRBV6-1 CASTYGQNYGYTF TGTGCCAGCACTTACGGGCAGAACTATGGCTACACCTTC
NA TRBJ2-7 many TRBV4-1 CASSQGLQSSYEQYF TGCGCCAGCAGCCAAGGACTCCAGAGCTCCTACGAGCAGTACTTC
NA TRBJ1-1 NA TRBV30 CAGSWGVNTEAFF TGTGCCGGGAGTTGGGGAGTGAACACTGAGGCTTTCTTT
NA TRBJ1-4 NA TRBV25-1 CASSLAQPNEKLFF TGTGCCAGCAGTTTGGCACAGCCTAATGAAAAACTGTTTTTT
TRBD2 TRBJ2-1 many TRBV28 CASSLPGLLLNEQFF TGTGCCAGCAGCCTACCGGGACTACTGTTAAATGAGCAGTTCTTC
NA TRBJ1-4 many TRBV6-9 CASSQTRNEKLFF TGTGCCAGCAGCCAGACACGAAATGAAAAACTGTTTTTT
NA TRBJ1-3 few TRBV6-1 CASSPVGTIYF TGTGCCAGCAGCCCGGTTGGCACCATATATTTT
NA TRBJ1-1 many TRBV12-3/TRBV12-4 CASRRVNMNTEAFF TGTGCCAGCAGACGGGTCAACATGAACACTGAAGCTTTCTTT
TRBD1 TRBJ1-1 NA TRBV5-1 CASSRGGTGGNTEAFF TGCGCCAGCAGCCGGGGTGGGACAGGGGGCAACACTGAAGCTTTCTTT
NA TRBJ2-1 few TRBV24-1 CATSDPPGYEQFF TGTGCCACCAGTGATCCCCCGGGCTATGAGCAGTTCTTC
TRBD2 TRBJ2-7 many TRBV20-1 CSARVRGGRLGEQYF TGCAGTGCTAGAGTCCGGGGCGGGAGGCTTGGAGAGCAGTACTTC
TRBD1 TRBJ1-2 NA TRBV28 CASSPSTGTGGANYGYTF TGTGCCAGCAGCCCATCGACCGGGACAGGGGGCGCGAACTATGGCTACACCTTC
NA TRBJ1-2 many TRBV5-1 CASSLDWGAGYTF TGCGCCAGCAGCTTGGACTGGGGGGCGGGCTACACCTTC
NA TRBJ2-7 many TRBV11-3 CASSLSPLEAPWTYEQYF TGTGCCAGCAGCTTATCCCCGCTCGAGGCCCCGTGGACCTACGAGCAGTACTTC
NA TRBJ1-5 many TRBV2 CASSPTVYSNQPQHF TGTGCCAGCAGTCCGACGGTCTATAGCAATCAGCCCCAGCATTTT
TRBD2 TRBJ2-5 few TRBV19 CASSALAGAQETQYF TGTGCCAGTAGTGCCCTAGCGGGAGCTCAGGAGACCCAGTACTTC
TRBD1 TRBJ2-7 many TRBV20-1 CSATTGGKNEQYF TGCAGTGCGACCACAGGGGGGAAGAACGAGCAGTACTTC
NA TRBJ2-5 many TRBV24-1 CATSDPGFGETQYF TGTGCCACCAGTGATCCGGGGTTTGGAGAGACCCAGTACTTC
TRBD2 TRBJ2-1 NA TRBV2 CASSERREGSNEQFF TGTGCCAGCAGTGAAAGGCGGGAGGGCTCAAATGAGCAGTTCTTC